This T cell receptor (beta chain) was profiled in a study of cytomegalovirus exposure and HLA in healthy donors. General study findings and limits: Later analysis reportedly placed an Asian-associated ancestry cluster below the approximately 730-donor mean in N-insertions. Among the sequence variants, a highly shared cluster was likely an artifact of sequencing. Some TCR beta chains (about 170 of them) were listed as cytomegalovirus-associated.

Trimming removed 5 bases from V and 6 bases from J, with 14 bases in between. The CDR3 spans 15 residues. Germline values: CDR1 SEHNR, CDR2 FQNEAQ (reference sequence). Points on this clone: Its target is unknown.

PCR primers comprised 60 Vbeta and 13 Jbeta primers. Generated by immunoSEQ multiplex PCR, the TCRdb table keeps only in-frame clones and is missing some. The table shows about 100,000 clones, with around 69% occurring only once. The chain has TRBV7-9 and TRBJ2-6; possible D gene TRBD2, 5 bases. The specimen was PBMCs. This receptor was taken from a woman aged 60-75 years in good health and CMV-seropositive. CDR3 in DNA: TGTGCCAGCAGCCCGGACTTTGTTACGGCCAACGTCCTGACTTTC. This codes for CASSPDFVTANVLTF.